Listed below are T cell receptor beta chains from one sample, sequenced in a study of blood T cell repertoires in COVID-19. Repertoires were generated with immunoSEQ multiplex PCR, while TCRdb's copy carries only in-frame clones and drops some. The data show about 50,000 clones, 80% to 95% seen once. The specimen was peripheral blood. The receptor source for this set is a man aged 45-60 years with active COVID-19. CDR3s include the opening cysteine and the closing phenylalanine or tryptophan. D genes are given only for firm matches. Some rows mark clone size as missing; the rest say once, few, many or name a class of expanded clone.

cdr3_nt	cdr3_aa	d_call	clone_size	j_call	v_call
TGTGCCAGTAGTATCCACAGGGCAAACGGCGGAAACACCATATATTTT	CASSIHRANGGNTIYF	.	.	TRBJ1-3	TRBV19
TGTGCCAGCAGCGCTCTAGGGGGTGGACAGCCCCAGCATTTT	CASSALGGGQPQHF	.	.	TRBJ1-5	TRBV7-6
TGCGCCAGCAGCTTGAGTCTAGAGGAGACCCAGTACTTC	CASSLSLEETQYF	.	.	TRBJ2-5	TRBV5-1
TGTGCCAGCAGTTTATCAGGGGGGGACTACGAGCAGTACTTC	CASSLSGGDYEQYF	.	.	TRBJ2-7	TRBV27
TGTGCCAGCAGCGTAGTGCCTAGCGGGGGGTACGAGCAGTACTTC	CASSVVPSGGYEQYF	TRBD2	.	TRBJ2-7	TRBV9
TGTGCCACCAGTGACGTCATAGGGGTACAGGGGGCTTACAATGAGCAGTTCTTC	CATSDVIGVQGAYNEQFF	TRBD1	.	TRBJ2-1	TRBV24-1
TGTGCTAGTGGTCGTCAAGAGACCCAGTACTTC	CASGRQETQYF	.	.	TRBJ2-5	TRBV12-5
TGTGCCACCAGCCCAACCACGGGGTACACTGAAGCTTTCTTT	CATSPTTGYTEAFF	.	.	TRBJ1-1	TRBV15
TGCGCCAGCAGCTCGGGACACCAGGGTGGAAACACCATATATTTT	CASSSGHQGGNTIYF	.	.	TRBJ1-3	TRBV5-1
TGTGCCAGCGTGGCCCGACTTAGCACAGATACGCAGTATTTT	CASVARLSTDTQYF	.	.	TRBJ2-3	TRBV7-8
TGTGCCAGCAGCGTAACTGTAGGGGGGGACACTGAAGCTTTCTTT	CASSVTVGGDTEAFF	.	.	TRBJ1-1	TRBV9
TGTGCCAGCAGTTCACGGGTGGGCAGGGTTAGGCCCACTGAAGCTTTCTTT	CASSSRVGRVRPTEAFF	.	.	TRBJ1-1	TRBV27
TGTGCCAGCAGCGTAGCGGGGGTGGGGAATTCACCCCTCCACTTT	CASSVAGVGNSPLHF	.	.	TRBJ1-6	TRBV9
TGTGCCAGTAGTAGGGACAGGGGGCGTTCGGGCTACACCTTC	CASSRDRGRSGYTF	TRBD1	.	TRBJ1-2	TRBV19
TGTGCCAGCAGCCCCCGGACTGGAACTTACGAGCAGTACTTC	CASSPRTGTYEQYF	.	.	TRBJ2-7	TRBV9
TGTGCCAGCAGCCGCCCCACACAGGCCCTACAGCCCCAGCATTTT	CASSRPTQALQPQHF	.	.	TRBJ1-5	TRBV28
TGTGCCAGCAGCTTATATCAAACCGGGACAGTTGTTTCCCCGTCGAACTTC	CASSLYQTGTVVSPSNF	TRBD1	.	TRBJ2-5	TRBV4-2
TGTGCCAGCAGCGGGGCGGGAGGGCCGGTTTTGCAGTTCTTC	CASSGAGGPVLQFF	TRBD2	once	TRBJ2-1	TRBV9
TGTGCCATCAGTGCCTCCGGACAGGGCCAAGCTTTCTTT	CAISASGQGQAFF	TRBD1	.	TRBJ1-1	TRBV10-3
TGTGCCAGCGATTGGGGCAGAATGAACACTGAAGCTTTCTTT	CASDWGRMNTEAFF	.	.	TRBJ1-1	TRBV5-8
TGTGCCACCAGCAGAGAGGAGGAATACCCCGGGGAGCTGTTTTTT	CATSREEEYPGELFF	.	.	TRBJ2-2	TRBV15
TGTGCCAGCAGTTACTCTCGGGGGGCTTACGAGCAGTACTTC	CASSYSRGAYEQYF	.	.	TRBJ2-7	TRBV6-5
TGTGCCAGCAGCTTATTCGGGGGGGGCACAGATACGCAGTATTTT	CASSLFGGGTDTQYF	TRBD2	.	TRBJ2-3	TRBV7-2
TGTGCCAGCAGCCAAGATCGGGAGACCCAGTACTTC	CASSQDRETQYF	.	.	TRBJ2-5	TRBV3-1/TRBV3-2
TGCAGCGCTGTCGAAGGACAGCGCAATCAGCCCCAGCATTTT	CSAVEGQRNQPQHF	.	.	TRBJ1-5	TRBV29-1
TGTGCCAGCAGTCCAACCGTTGTCGGGTCTGAAGCTTTCTTT	CASSPTVVGSEAFF	.	.	TRBJ1-1	TRBV27
TGCAGTGCACGGGAGCGGATTGCACAGTTCTTC	CSARERIAQFF	.	.	TRBJ2-1	TRBV20-1
TGTGCCAGTAGGCGACAGGGCCTAAACACTGAAGCTTTCTTT	CASRRQGLNTEAFF	TRBD1	.	TRBJ1-1	TRBV19
TGTGCCTGGAGACGTGGGGGCTTGGATTCACCCCTCCACTTT	CAWRRGGLDSPLHF	.	.	TRBJ1-6	TRBV30
TGCGCCAGCAGCCAAGATGGGAGCTCTGGGGCCAACGTCCTGACTTTC	CASSQDGSSGANVLTF	.	.	TRBJ2-6	TRBV4-1
TGTGCCTGCACCCGGACAGGGTGGGAACCTAACTATGGCTACACCTTC	CACTRTGWEPNYGYTF	TRBD1	.	TRBJ1-2	TRBV19